What follows is one TCR beta chain and its context. The sample belongs to a study of blood T cell repertoires in COVID-19. Study details: There were acute and convalescent COVID-19 samples, and they came from the United States, Italy and Spain. The cDNA or gDNA used as material had been derived from T cells, B-cell-depleted T cells, or PBMCs.

Trimming took 2 bases from V and 5 from J, leaving 9 bases between them. The CDR3 runs 14 residues. Germline CDR1 is MNHEY and CDR2 is SMNVEV (reference sequence). How the authors handled the data: Using reference gene primer amplification, nucleated cell counts were estimated. TCRdb's table, derived via immunoSEQ multiplex PCR, lists solely in-frame clones and lacks some. That table is the source of V, J and clone size, and D and trimming were worked out from the DNA. Of approximately 49,000 clones detected, 82% appear once; the ten largest clones hold over 12%. The sequence was obtained from a human donor with acute or convalescent COVID-19. The donor label of this sample is uncertain. Source material: peripheral blood. The chain has TRBV27 and TRBJ1-4, with TRBD1 as a possible D gene (5 bases). Here the CDR3 DNA reads TGTGCCAGCAGTTTAAAGGGGTCCAATGAAAAACTGTTTTTT. Its protein is CASSLKGSNEKLFF.